Sequencing of this T cell receptor beta chain was carried out in a study of shared clonotypes between healthy human individuals. Study-wide points: Only blood was sampled; tissue repertoires likely differ. Sorted-subset samples were not fully sequenced, rarefaction indicated. The study found lower generation probabilities in non-shared clonotypes than in those shared by all four donors.

The material for each subset, its genomic DNA, was split evenly across several immunoSEQ plates. Repertoires were generated with immunoSEQ multiplex PCR, while TCRdb's copy carries only in-frame clones and drops some. The repertoire holds approximately 2.3 million clones, with 93% as singletons. A word on this clone: Its antigen is as yet unknown.

This CDR3 comprises 13 residues. CDR1 SNHLY and CDR2 FYNNEI come from the germline V gene. Deletions cut 6 bases from V and 6 bases from J, with 14 bases between. Specimen: naive CD4+ T cells from PBMCs. Stated subset: CD45RA+ positively selected. The TCR originated in a man between 18 and 35 years old in good health. Some clones in this sample may be carry-over from other donors' samples. The chain joins TRBV2 to TRBJ1-1, with D unresolved. The CDR3 is CASRPAPRAEAFF. CDR3 sequence (DNA): TGTGCCAGCAGACCCGCTCCGAGGGCTGAAGCTTTCTTT.